One sample yielded the 11 T cell receptor beta chains listed below, sequenced in a study of T cell responses to AZD1222 COVID-19 vaccine. Method: immunoSEQ multiplex PCR; TCRdb's copy keeps in-frame clones and lacks some. Of about 160,000 clones listed, around nine tenths are singletons. This specimen was peripheral blood, taken on day 0 of AZD1222 vaccination. The origin of the receptors is an adult in good health.

The V and J genes are TRBV9 and TRBJ2-7; tentatively, D is TRBD2 (5 bases). Trimming left V 0 bases short and J 3 bases short, with 13 bases between. Germline V CDR1 and CDR2: SGDLS, YYNGEE. This CDR3 has 15 residues. Written as DNA, the CDR3 is TGTGCCAGCAGCGTAGGAGGGAGTTTCCACTACGAGCAGTACTTC. Residues: CASSVGGSFHYEQYF.

V gene TRBV24-1 combines with J gene TRBJ1-1; 9 nucleotides match TRBD1. This CDR3 spans 17 amino acids. V lost 1 base to trimming and J lost 2 bases; unmatched junction nucleotides: 7. Germline assignment: CDR1 KGHDR and CDR2 SFDVKD. The CDR3 region has the DNA TGTGCCACCAGTGATTTTGGGACAGGGTCCGCAAACACTGAAGCTTTCTTT. Its translation is CATSDFGTGSANTEAFF.

This clone was recorded once. The genes are TRBV6-2 or TRBV6-3 and TRBJ2-3; 9 bases line up with TRBD2. Germline trimming cut 2 bases from V and 4 bases from J; bases unmatched to any gene: 4. The CDR3 runs 15 residues. CDR1 MNHEY and CDR2 SVGEGT come from the germline V gene. DNA for the CDR3: TGTGCCAGCAGTTACGCGCTAGCGGGGTCAGATACGCAGTATTTT. This sequence encodes CASSYALAGSDTQYF.

The gene calls are TRBV5-4 and TRBJ2-7; D possibly corresponds to TRBD2 (6 bases). Trimming cost V 0 bases and J 0 bases, with 10 bases left between them. This CDR3 contains 15 residues. Germline CDR1 SGHNT, CDR2 YYREEE (reference sequence). CDR3: CASSLGAGSSYEQYF. The CDR3 DNA sequence: TGTGCCAGCAGCTTGGGGGCCGGGAGCTCCTACGAGCAGTACTTC.

The chain carries TRBV6-5 and TRBJ1-2, with TRBD1 matching over 7 bases. V lost 2 bases and J lost 4; bases outside the gene matches: 4. This CDR3 region has 14 residues. CDR1 is MNHEY and CDR2 is SVGAGI in the germline V gene. For the CDR3, the DNA is TGTGCCAGCAGTTACAAGAACAGGGGCTATGGCTACACCTTC. Its translation: CASSYKNRGYGYTF.

The chain employs TRBV6-5 and TRBJ1-2; TRBD1 matches 11 bases. V lost 6 bases and J lost 1; bases outside the gene matches: 4. Germline V gene lookup returns CDR1 MNHEY and CDR2 SVGAGI. The CDR3 sequence is 15 residues long. CDR3 bases: TGTGCCAGCAGAGGACAGGGGGCTGGTAACTATGGCTACACCTTC. Protein product: CASRGQGAGNYGYTF.

This clone was picked up one time. The CDR3 DNA reads as TGTGCCAGCAGCAGCGGGACAGGGGACTCTGGAAACACCATATATTTT. It codes for CASSSGTGDSGNTIYF. The chain employs TRBV7-3 and TRBJ1-3; 10 positions match TRBD1. Per the germline V gene, CDR1 is SGHTA and CDR2 is FQGTGA. This CDR3 is 16 amino acids long. V was clipped by 5 bases and J by 0 bases; unmatched bases: 4.

The gene calls are TRBV28 and TRBJ2-7, with D possibly being TRBD2 (6 bases). The CDR3 is made up of 13 amino acids. With 8 bases removed from V and 2 bases from J, the gap between germline ends came to 13 bases. CDR1 is MDHEN, CDR2 SYDVKM, per germline. CDR3 amino acids: CASGGGWPYEQYF. CDR3 DNA sequence: TGTGCCAGCGGGGGAGGTTGGCCCTACGAGCAGTACTTC.

The CDR3: CASSIRQENTEAFF. The CDR3 DNA reads as TGTGCCAGTAGTATCCGACAGGAGAACACTGAAGCTTTCTTT. The gene calls are TRBV19 and TRBJ1-1; D possibly corresponds to TRBD1 (6 bases). This CDR3 contains 14 residues. Germline CDR1 reads LNHDA; CDR2 reads SQIVND (reference sequence). The ends were cut back, 3 bases at V and 1 base at J, with 9 bases in the middle.

The CDR3: CASSPHRDRTLSYTF. CDR3 nucleotide sequence: TGTGCCAGCAGTCCTCACCGGGACAGGACGTTGAGCTACACCTTC. This chain connects TRBV27 to TRBJ1-2; the match to TRBD1 covers 8 bases. CDR3 size: 15 residues. Per germline, CDR1 MNHEY and CDR2 SMNVEV (reference sequence). Unmatched junction bases numbered 14, after V lost 5 bases and J lost 9 bases.

The chain couples TRBV5-1 to TRBJ2-5, with 11 bases fitting TRBD2. The CDR3 totals 18 residues. Germline loops: CDR1 SGHRS, CDR2 YFSETQ. The trim removed 2 bases at V and 2 bases at J, leaving 11 bases unmatched. CDR3 loop: CASSFSRLAGHFQETQYF. In DNA, the CDR3 is TGCGCCAGCAGCTTTTCGCGACTAGCGGGGCACTTTCAAGAGACCCAGTACTTC.